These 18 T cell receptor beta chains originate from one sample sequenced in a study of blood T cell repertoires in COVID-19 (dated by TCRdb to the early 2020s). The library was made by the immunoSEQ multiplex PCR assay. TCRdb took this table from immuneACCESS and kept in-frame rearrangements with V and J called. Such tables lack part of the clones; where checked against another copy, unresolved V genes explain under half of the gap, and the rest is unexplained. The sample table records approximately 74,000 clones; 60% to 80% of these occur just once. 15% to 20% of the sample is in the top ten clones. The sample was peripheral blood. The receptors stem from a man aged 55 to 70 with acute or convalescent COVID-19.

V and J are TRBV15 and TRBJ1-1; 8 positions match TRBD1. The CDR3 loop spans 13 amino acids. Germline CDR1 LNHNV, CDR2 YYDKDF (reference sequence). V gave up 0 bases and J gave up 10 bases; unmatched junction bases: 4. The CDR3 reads CATSRDQTGGAFF. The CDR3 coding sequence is TGTGCCACCAGCAGAGACCAAACAGGGGGAGCTTTCTTT.

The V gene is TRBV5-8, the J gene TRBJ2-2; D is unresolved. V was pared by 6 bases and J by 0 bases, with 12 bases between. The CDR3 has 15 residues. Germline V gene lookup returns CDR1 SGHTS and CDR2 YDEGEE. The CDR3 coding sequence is TGTGCCAGCATCACTTTAGATTCGAACACCGGGGAGCTGTTTTTT. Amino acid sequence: CASITLDSNTGELFF. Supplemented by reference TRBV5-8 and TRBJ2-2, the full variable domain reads EAGVTQSPTHLIKTRGQQATLRCSPISGHTSVYWYQQALGLGLQFLLWYDEGEERNRGNFPPRFSGRQFPNYSSELNVNALELEDSALYLCASITLDSNTGELFFGEGSRLTVL.

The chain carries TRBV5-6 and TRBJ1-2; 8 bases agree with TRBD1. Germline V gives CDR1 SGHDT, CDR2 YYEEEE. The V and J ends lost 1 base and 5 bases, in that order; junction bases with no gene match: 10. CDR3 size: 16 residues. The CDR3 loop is CASSLRQGALGYGYTF. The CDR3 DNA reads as TGTGCCAGCAGCTTGCGGCAGGGGGCTTTGGGGTATGGCTACACCTTC.

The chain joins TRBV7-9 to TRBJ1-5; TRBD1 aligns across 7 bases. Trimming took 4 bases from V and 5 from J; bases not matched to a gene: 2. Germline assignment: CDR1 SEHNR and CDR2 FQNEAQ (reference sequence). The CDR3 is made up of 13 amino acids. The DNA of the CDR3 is TGTGCCAGCAGCTCGCAGGGGGATCAGCCCCAGCATTTT. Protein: CASSSQGDQPQHF. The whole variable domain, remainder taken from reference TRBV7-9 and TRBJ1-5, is DTGVSQNPRHKITKRGQNVTFRCDPISEHNRLYWYRQTLGQGPEFLTYFQNEAQLEKSRLLSDRFSAERPKGSFSTLEIQRTEQGDSAMYLCASSSQGDQPQHFGDGTRLSIL.

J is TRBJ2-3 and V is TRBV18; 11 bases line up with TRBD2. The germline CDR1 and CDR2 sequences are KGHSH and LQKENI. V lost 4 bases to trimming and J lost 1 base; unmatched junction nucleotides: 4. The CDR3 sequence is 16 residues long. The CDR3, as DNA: TGTGCCAGCTCACATGAGACTAGCGGGGGCACAGATACGCAGTATTTT. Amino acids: CASSHETSGGTDTQYF. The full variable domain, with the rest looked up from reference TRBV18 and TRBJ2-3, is NAGVMQNPRHLVRRRGQEARLRCSPMKGHSHVYWYRQLPEEGLKFMVYLQKENIIDESGMPKERFSAEFPKEGPSILRIQQVVRGDSAAYFCASSHETSGGTDTQYFGPGTRLTVL.

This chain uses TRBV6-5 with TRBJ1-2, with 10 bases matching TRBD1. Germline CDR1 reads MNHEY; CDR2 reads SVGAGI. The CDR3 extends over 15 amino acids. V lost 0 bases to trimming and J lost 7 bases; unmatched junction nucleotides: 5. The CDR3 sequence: CASSYSDRGQGGYTF. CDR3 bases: TGTGCCAGCAGTTACTCCGACAGGGGGCAGGGTGGCTACACCTTC.

This CDR3 reads CASSFTTGGGIRYGYTF. CDR3 DNA sequence: TGTGCCAGCAGCTTTACTACAGGGGGCGGTATTAGGTATGGCTACACCTTC. The chain couples TRBV7-9 to TRBJ1-2; 9 nucleotides match TRBD1. Losses at the gene ends were 3 bases for V and 5 bases for J; bases not matched to a gene: 13. The CDR3 length is 17 residues. Germline lookup yields CDR1 SEHNR and CDR2 FQNEAQ (reference sequence).

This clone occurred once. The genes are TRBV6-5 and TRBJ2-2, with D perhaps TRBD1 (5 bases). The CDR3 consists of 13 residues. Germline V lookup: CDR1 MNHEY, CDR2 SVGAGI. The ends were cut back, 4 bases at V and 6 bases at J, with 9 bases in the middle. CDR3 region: CASSSGLAGELFF. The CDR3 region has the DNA TGTGCCAGCAGTTCAGGGTTGGCCGGGGAGCTGTTTTTT.

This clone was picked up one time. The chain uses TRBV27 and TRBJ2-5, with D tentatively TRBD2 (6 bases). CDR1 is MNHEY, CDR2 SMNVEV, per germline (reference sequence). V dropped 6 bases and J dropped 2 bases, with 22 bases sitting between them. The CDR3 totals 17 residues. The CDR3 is CASSLGWGLGGQETQYF. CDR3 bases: TGTGCCAGCAGCCTTGGGTGGGGACTCGGGGGTCAAGAGACCCAGTACTTC.

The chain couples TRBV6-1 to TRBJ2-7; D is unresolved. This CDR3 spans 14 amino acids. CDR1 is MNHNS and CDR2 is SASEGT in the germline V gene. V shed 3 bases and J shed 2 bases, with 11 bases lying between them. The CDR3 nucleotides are TGTGCCAGCAGTGACCTTACACAAACCTACGAGCAGTACTTC. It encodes CASSDLTQTYEQYF.

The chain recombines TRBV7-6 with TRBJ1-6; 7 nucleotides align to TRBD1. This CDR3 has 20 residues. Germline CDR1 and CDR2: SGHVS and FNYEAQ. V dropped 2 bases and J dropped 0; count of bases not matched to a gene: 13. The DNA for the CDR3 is TGTGCCAGCAGCTTAATTGCCGGGACAGAATTTAGCTCCTATAATTCACCCCTCCACTTT. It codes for CASSLIAGTEFSSYNSPLHF.

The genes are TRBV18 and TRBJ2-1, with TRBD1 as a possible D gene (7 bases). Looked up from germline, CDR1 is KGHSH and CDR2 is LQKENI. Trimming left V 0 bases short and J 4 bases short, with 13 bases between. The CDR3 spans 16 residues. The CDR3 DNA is TGTGCCAGCTCACCACCGACCAGGGGGGATTACAATGAGCAGTTCTTC. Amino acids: CASSPPTRGDYNEQFF.

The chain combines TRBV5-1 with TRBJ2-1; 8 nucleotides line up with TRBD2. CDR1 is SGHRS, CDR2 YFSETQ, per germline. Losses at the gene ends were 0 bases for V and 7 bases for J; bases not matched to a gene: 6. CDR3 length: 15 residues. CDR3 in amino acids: CASSLDQRGKNEQFF. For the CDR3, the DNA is TGCGCCAGCAGCTTGGACCAGCGGGGGAAAAATGAGCAGTTCTTC.

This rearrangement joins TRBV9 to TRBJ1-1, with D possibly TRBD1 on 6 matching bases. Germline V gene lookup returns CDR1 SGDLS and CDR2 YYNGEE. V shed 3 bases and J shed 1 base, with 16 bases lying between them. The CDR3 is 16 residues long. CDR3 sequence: CASSEPQGNENTEAFF. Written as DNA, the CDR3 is TGTGCCAGCAGCGAGCCCCAGGGGAATGAGAACACTGAAGCTTTCTTT. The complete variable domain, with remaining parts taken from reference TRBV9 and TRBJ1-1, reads DSGVTQTPKHLITATGQRVTLRCSPRSGDLSVYWYQQSLDQGLQFLIQYYNGEERAKGNILERFSAQQFPDLHSELNLSSLELGDSALYFCASSEPQGNENTEAFFGQGTRLTVV.

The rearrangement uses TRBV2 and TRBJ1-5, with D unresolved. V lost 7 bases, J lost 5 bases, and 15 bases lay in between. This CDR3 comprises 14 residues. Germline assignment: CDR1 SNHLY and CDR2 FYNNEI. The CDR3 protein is CASKAFSADQPQHF. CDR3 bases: TGTGCCAGCAAAGCATTCTCGGCGGATCAGCCCCAGCATTTT.

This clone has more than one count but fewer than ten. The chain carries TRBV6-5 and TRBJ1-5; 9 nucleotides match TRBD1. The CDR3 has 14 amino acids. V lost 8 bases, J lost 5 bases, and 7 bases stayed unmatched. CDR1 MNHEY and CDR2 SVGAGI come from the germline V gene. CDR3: CASQPGQGYQPQHF. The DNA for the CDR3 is TGTGCCAGCCAACCGGGACAGGGATATCAGCCCCAGCATTTT.

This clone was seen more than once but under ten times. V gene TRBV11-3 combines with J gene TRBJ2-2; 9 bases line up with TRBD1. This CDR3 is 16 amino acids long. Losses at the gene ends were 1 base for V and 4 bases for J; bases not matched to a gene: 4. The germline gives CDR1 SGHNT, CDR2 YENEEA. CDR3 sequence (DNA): TGTGCCAGCAGCTTAGGAGGGACAGGGAGCACCGGGGAGCTGTTTTTT. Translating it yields CASSLGGTGSTGELFF. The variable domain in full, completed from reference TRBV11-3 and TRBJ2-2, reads EAGVVQSPRYKIIEKKQPVAFWCNPISGHNTLYWYLQNLGQGPELLIRYENEEAVDDSQLPKDRFSAERLKGVDSTLKIQPAELGDSAVYLCASSLGGTGSTGELFFGEGSRLTVL.

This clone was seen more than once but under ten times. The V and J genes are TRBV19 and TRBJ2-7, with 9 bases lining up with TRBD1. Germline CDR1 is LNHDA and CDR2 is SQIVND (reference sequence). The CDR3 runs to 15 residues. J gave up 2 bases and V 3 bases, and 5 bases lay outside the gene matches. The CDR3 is CASSMPGTGTYEQYF. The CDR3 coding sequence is TGTGCCAGTAGTATGCCCGGGACAGGGACCTACGAGCAGTACTTC.